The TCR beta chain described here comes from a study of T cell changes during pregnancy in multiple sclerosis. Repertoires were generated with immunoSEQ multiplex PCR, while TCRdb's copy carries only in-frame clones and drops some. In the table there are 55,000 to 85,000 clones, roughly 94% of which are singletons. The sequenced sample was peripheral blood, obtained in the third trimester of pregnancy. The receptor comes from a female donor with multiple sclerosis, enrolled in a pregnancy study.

This CDR3 is CASSLAVYGYTF. The DNA for the CDR3 is TGTGCCAGCAGCTTGGCCGTCTATGGCTACACCTTC. The chain uses TRBV5-5 and TRBJ1-2; D is unresolved. This CDR3 is built from 12 residues. In germline, CDR1 is SGHKS, CDR2 YYEKEE (reference sequence). Trimming took off 0 bases at V and 4 bases at J, with 4 bases between the two ends.